This TCR beta chain originates from a study of blood T cells in healthy people across ages. Study conclusions and caveats: Diversity of TCR beta per million T cells declined in a roughly linear way with age.

Samples each yielded at least 6 micrograms of total RNA. With regard to this clonotype: The target antigen is unknown.

The germline CDR1 and CDR2 sequences are SGHVS and FQNEAQ. CDR3 length: 15 amino acids. V trimming: 1 base; J trimming: 12 bases; junction bases outside the gene matches: 7. A second PCR, run for about 7 to 11 cycles, used a sample-barcoded 5' primer plus a J-beta primer mix. Per sample, CDR3-containing paired-end reads numbered at least 2.5 million. One entry per CDR3 protein results from TCRdb running MiXCR on the 5' RACE reads. The sample lists some 800,000 distinct CDR3 sequences, under 45% occurring once. Sequenced sample: blood. The source is a man aged 55 to 70 in good health. V and J are TRBV7-8 and TRBJ2-1, with 12 bases fitting TRBD2. The CDR3, as DNA: TGTGCCAGCAGCTTAGAAGCTAGCGGGGGGGCAGCGCAGTTCTTC. Residues: CASSLEASGGAAQFF.